These T cell receptor beta chains were read from a single sample in a study of blood T cell repertoires in COVID-19. Profiling relied on immunoSEQ multiplex PCR, and the TCRdb table lists in-frame clones only, not all of them. The sample holds about 49,000 clones, 77% seen once. The sequencing sample was made of peripheral blood. These receptors were collected from a man aged 70-80 years with active or convalescent COVID-19. The CDR3 runs from the conserved cysteine through the conserved F or W. The order of the fields is D gene, clone size, J gene, V gene, CDR3 protein, CDR3 DNA. D genes are given only for firm matches. Only some rows state a clone size, as once, few, many or a class for expanded clones.

TRBD1 . TRBJ2-3 TRBV19 CASSILGGYTQYF TGTGCCAGTAGTATCTTAGGGGGCTATACGCAGTATTTT
TRBD1 . TRBJ1-4 TRBV29-1 CSVETGGKLFF TGCAGCGTTGAGACAGGGGGAAAACTGTTTTTT
TRBD1 . TRBJ1-1 TRBV19 CASSLRTGGNTEAFF TGTGCCAGTAGTCTCCGGACAGGGGGAAACACTGAAGCTTTCTTT
. . TRBJ1-6 TRBV7-9 CASSPGWSSPLHF TGTGCCAGCAGCCCCGGGTGGAGTTCACCCCTCCACTTT
TRBD1 few TRBJ2-5 TRBV7-2 CASSLGPRGQETQYF TGTGCCAGCAGCTTAGGTCCCAGGGGGCAAGAGACCCAGTACTTC
. . TRBJ2-5 TRBV3-1/TRBV3-2 CASSPPFQETQYF TGTGCCAGCAGCCCCCCCTTCCAAGAGACCCAGTACTTC
. . TRBJ1-1 TRBV19 CASSIARGEAFF TGTGCCAGTAGTATTGCCCGGGGTGAAGCTTTCTTT
TRBD1 . TRBJ1-1 TRBV25-1 CASSKTTGPNTEAFF TGTGCCAGCAGTAAGACGACAGGGCCGAACACTGAAGCTTTCTTT
. few TRBJ2-7 TRBV27 CASKRRDSYEQYF TGTGCCAGCAAGAGGCGGGACTCCTACGAGCAGTACTTC
. few TRBJ1-2 TRBV6-1 CASSEVGTGTYGYTF TGTGCCAGCAGTGAAGTAGGAACAGGGACCTATGGCTACACCTTC
. many TRBJ2-7 TRBV27 CASRKLAGEQYF TGTGCCAGCAGGAAGCTCGCAGGGGAGCAGTACTTC
TRBD1 once TRBJ2-7 TRBV7-2 CASSSPGQASYEQYF TGTGCCAGCAGCTCTCCGGGACAGGCCTCCTACGAGCAGTACTTC
TRBD1 . TRBJ2-1 TRBV5-5 CASVQLTGQGNDEQFF TGTGCCAGTGTTCAATTAACGGGACAGGGGAACGATGAGCAGTTCTTC
TRBD2 . TRBJ2-3 TRBV11-2 CASSLARGGRRTQYF TGTGCCAGCAGCTTAGCTCGGGGGGGCCGGCGTACGCAGTATTTT
. . TRBJ2-3 TRBV9 CASSVGPGTDTQYF TGTGCCAGCAGCGTAGGTCCGGGCACAGATACGCAGTATTTT
. . TRBJ1-2 TRBV30 CAWSGQGLYGYTF TGTGCCTGGAGTGGGCAGGGACTCTATGGCTACACCTTC
. . TRBJ1-5 TRBV28 CASSSGQIQPQHF TGTGCCAGCAGTTCGGGACAAATTCAGCCCCAGCATTTT